This T cell receptor beta chain was sequenced for a study of post-analysis software for immune sequencing data. General study points: Compared against controls, patients with multiple sclerosis displayed significantly lower normalized Chao1 diversity. Controls showed lower frequencies than patients for roughly 5 TRBV segments, and TRBV5-6, TRBV5-1 and TRBV20-1 were among these.

This CDR3 has 13 amino acids. Germline V gene sequence: CDR1 SGDLS, CDR2 YYNGEE. A word on this clonotype: Its cognate antigen is unknown. At one of its ends the junction is not consistent with the germline gene, which may arise from a read error.

Carried by the TCR beta cDNA libraries were unique molecular identifiers. Some 500,000 cDNA molecules were recovered from an input of 1 to 10 million T cells. Using its own MiXCR run on the PCR reads, TCRdb lists one record per CDR3 protein. Of 450,000 to 700,000 distinct CDR3 sequences in the sample, 44% are singletons; the top ten hold under 2%. Sequenced material: blood. This TCR derives from a girl between 10 and 17 years old with multiple sclerosis. The V call is TRBV9, the J call TRBJ1-1, with D possibly being TRBD1 (5 bases). CDR3 loop: CAGSPSGTDEAFF. The CDR3 DNA reads as TGTGCCGGCAGCCCTTCCGGGACCGACGAAGCTTTCTTT.